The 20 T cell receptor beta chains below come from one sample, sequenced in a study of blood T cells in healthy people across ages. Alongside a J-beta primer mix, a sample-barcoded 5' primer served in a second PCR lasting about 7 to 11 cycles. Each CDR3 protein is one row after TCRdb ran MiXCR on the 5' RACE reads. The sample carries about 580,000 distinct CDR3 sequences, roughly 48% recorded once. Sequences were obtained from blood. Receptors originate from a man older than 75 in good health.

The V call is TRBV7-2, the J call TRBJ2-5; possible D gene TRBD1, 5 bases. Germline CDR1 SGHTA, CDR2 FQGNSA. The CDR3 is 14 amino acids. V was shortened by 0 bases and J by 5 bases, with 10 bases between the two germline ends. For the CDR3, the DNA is TGTGCCAGCAGCTTAGCCTCAGGGCCCGAGACCCAGTACTTC. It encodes CASSLASGPETQYF. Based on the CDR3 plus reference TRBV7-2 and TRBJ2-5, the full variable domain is GAGVSQSPSNKVTEKGKDVELRCDPISGHTALYWYRQSLGQGLEFLIYFQGNSAPDKSGLPSDRFSAERTGGSVSTLTIQRTQQEDSAVYLCASSLASGPETQYFGPGTRLLVL.

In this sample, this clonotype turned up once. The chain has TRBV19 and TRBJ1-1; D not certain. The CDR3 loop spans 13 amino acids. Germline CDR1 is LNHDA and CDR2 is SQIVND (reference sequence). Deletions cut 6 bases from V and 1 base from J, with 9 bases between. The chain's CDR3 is CASRTTTNTEAFF. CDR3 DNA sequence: TGTGCCAGTAGAACGACAACGAACACTGAAGCTTTCTTT.

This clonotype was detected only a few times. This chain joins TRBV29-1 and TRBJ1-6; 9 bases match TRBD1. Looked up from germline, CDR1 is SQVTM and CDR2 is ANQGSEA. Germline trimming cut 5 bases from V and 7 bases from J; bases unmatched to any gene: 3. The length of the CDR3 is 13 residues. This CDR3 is CSVQTGGNSPLHF. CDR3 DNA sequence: TGCAGCGTTCAGACAGGGGGAAATTCACCCCTCCACTTT. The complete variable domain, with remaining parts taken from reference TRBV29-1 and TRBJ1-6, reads SAVISQKPSRDICQRGTSLTIQCQVDSQVTMMFWYRQQPGQSLTLIATANQGSEATYESGFVIDKFPISRPNLTFSTLTVSNMSPEDSSIYLCSVQTGGNSPLHFGNGTRLTVT.

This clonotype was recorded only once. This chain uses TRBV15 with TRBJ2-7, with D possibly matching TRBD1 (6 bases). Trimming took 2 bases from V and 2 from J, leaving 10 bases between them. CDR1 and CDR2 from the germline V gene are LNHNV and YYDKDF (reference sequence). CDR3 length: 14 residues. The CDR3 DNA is TGTGCCACCAGCAGACCGGGACAAGCCTACGAGCAGTACTTC. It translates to CATSRPGQAYEQYF.

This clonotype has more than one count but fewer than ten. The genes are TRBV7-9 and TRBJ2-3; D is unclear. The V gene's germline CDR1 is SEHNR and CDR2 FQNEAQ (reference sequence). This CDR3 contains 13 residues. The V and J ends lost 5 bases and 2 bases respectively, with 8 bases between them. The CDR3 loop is CASSRTDTDTQYF. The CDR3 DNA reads TGTGCCAGCAGCCGGACGGACACAGATACGCAGTATTTT.

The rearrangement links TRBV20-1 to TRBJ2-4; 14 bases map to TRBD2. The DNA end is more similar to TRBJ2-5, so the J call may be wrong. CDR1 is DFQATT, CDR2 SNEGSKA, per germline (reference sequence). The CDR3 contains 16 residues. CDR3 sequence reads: CSAVHRGLAGDKTQYF. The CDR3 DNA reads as TGCAGTGCTGTCCACCGGGGACTAGCGGGAGATAAGACCCAGTACTTC.

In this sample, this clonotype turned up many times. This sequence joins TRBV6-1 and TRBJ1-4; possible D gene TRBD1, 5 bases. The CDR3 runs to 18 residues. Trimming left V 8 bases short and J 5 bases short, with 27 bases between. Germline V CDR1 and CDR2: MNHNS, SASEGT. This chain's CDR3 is CASGNRAGPNRANEKLFF. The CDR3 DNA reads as TGTGCCAGCGGCAACCGGGCAGGGCCAAATCGGGCAAATGAAAAACTGTTTTTT.

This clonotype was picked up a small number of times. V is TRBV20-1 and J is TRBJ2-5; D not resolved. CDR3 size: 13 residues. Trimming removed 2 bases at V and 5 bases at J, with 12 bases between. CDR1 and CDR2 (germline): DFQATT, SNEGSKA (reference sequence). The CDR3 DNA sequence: TGCAGTGCTAGACATCCATCTAAGGAGACCCAGTACTTC. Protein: CSARHPSKETQYF.

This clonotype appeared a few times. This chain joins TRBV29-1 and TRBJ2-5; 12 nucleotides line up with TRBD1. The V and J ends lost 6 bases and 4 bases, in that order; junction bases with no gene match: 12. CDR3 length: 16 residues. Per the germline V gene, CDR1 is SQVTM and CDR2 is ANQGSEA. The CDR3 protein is CSVPYRDRGLRETQYF. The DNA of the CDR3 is TGCAGCGTCCCATACCGGGACAGGGGGCTACGAGAGACCCAGTACTTC.

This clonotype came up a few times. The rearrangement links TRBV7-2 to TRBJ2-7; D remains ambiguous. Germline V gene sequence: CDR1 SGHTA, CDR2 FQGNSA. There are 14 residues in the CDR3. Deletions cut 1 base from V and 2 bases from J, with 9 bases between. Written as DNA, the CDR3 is TGTGCCAGCAGCTTAGTAGCCGGCCCCTACGAGCAGTACTTC. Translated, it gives CASSLVAGPYEQYF.

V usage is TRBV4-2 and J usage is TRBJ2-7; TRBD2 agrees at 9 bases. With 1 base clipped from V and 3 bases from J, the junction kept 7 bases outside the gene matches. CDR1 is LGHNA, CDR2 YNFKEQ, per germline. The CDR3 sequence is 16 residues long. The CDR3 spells CASSQARTSVFYEQYF. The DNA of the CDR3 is TGTGCCAGCAGCCAAGCCAGGACTAGCGTCTTCTACGAGCAGTACTTC.

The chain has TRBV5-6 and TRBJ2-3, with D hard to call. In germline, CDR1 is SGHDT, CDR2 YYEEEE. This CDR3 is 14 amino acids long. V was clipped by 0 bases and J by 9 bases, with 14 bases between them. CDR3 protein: CASSLGPAERTQYF. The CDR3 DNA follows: TGTGCCAGCAGCTTGGGCCCCGCGGAGAGGACGCAGTATTTT. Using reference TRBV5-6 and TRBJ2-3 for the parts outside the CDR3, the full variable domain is DAGVTQSPTHLIKTRGQQVTLRCSPKSGHDTVSWYQQALGQGPQFIFQYYEEEERQRGNFPDRFSGHQFPNYSSELNVNALLLGDSALYLCASSLGPAERTQYFGPGTRLTVL.

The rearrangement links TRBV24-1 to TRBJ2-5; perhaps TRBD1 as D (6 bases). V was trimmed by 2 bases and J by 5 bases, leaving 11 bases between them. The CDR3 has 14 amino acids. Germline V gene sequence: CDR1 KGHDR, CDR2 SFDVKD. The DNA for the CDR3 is TGTGCCACCAGTGATTCCAGGGGAGTGGAGACCCAGTACTTC. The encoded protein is CATSDSRGVETQYF.

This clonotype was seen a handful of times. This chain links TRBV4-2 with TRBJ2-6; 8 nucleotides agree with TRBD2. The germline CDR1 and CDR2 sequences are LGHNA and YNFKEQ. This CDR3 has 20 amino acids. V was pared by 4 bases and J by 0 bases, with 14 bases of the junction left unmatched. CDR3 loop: CASSLQTASGLFSGANVLTF. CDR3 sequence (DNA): TGTGCCAGCAGCCTGCAGACGGCTAGCGGGTTATTCTCTGGGGCCAACGTCCTGACTTTC.

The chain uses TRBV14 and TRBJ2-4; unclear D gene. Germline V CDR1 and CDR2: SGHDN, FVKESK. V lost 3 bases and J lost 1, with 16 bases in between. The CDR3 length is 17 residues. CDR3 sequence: CASSHARAPGAKNIQYF. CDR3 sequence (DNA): TGTGCCAGCAGCCATGCCCGGGCCCCCGGGGCCAAAAACATTCAGTACTTC.

The CDR3 DNA reads as TGTGCCAGCAGCGCCTCACTAGCGGGGGGGCGGTATGAGCAGTTCTTC. This gives the protein CASSASLAGGRYEQFF. The chain couples TRBV7-2 to TRBJ2-1, with 13 positions matching TRBD2. From germline, CDR1 is SGHTA and CDR2 FQGNSA. The CDR3 loop spans 16 amino acids. With V trimmed by 5 bases and J by 8 bases, 9 bases remained unmatched.

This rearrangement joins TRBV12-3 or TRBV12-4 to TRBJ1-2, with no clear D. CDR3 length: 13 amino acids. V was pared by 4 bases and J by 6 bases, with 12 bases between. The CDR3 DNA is TGTGCCAGCAGTTCGCTACAGAAAAATGGCTACACCTTC. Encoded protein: CASSSLQKNGYTF.

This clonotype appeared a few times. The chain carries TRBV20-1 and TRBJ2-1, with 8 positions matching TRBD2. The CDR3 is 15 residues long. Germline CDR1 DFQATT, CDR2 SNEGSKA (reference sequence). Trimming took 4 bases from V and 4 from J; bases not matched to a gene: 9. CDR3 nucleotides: TGCAGTGCTACCGGAAGCGGGAGAGGTTACAATGAGCAGTTCTTC. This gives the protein CSATGSGRGYNEQFF.

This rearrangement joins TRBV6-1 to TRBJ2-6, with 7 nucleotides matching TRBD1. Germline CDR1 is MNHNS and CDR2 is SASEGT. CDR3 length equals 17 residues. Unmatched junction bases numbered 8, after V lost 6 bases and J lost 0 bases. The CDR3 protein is CASRRGTVDSGANVLTF. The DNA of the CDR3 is TGTGCCAGCAGGAGAGGGACAGTCGACTCTGGGGCCAACGTCCTGACTTTC.

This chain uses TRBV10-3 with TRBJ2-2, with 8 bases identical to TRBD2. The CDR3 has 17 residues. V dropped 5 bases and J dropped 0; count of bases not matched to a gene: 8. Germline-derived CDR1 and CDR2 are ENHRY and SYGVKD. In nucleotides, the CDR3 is TGTGCCATCAGTCCCTTCGGGGGGGCCACGAACACCGGGGAGCTGTTTTTT. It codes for CAISPFGGATNTGELFF.